Included here is one T cell receptor (beta chain) sequence, with context. Its antigen is currently unknown. This entry is derived from a study of shared clonotypes between healthy human individuals. Notes on the study in general: Non-shared clonotypes had lower generation probabilities than clonotypes shared by all four sorted-subset donors. Generally, estimated richness proved larger in naive subsets than it did in memory subsets.

The V end was cut by 8 bases, the J end by 10 bases, with 29 bases between. Germline V CDR1 and CDR2: MDHEN, SYDVKM. CDR3 length: 16 amino acids. DNA at roughly 0.2 ug, 30,000 or so T cell genomes, went into sorted-subset replicate PCRs. Only in-frame clones appear in the TCRdb table, and some are missing; sequencing was by immunoSEQ multiplex PCR. This sample yields hundreds of thousands of clones, of which 55% to 85% are seen a single time; 1.5% to 2% belongs to the top ten. This sequence joins TRBV28 and TRBJ1-1, with D perhaps matching TRBD1 (6 bases). The sequenced material came from memory CD4+ T cells sorted from blood. Regarding subset: CD45RA-negative fraction. This sequence was found in a woman aged 25-40 years in good health. CDR3 bases: TGTGCCAGCTTTCCTCGGGACACCCTCTCACTCTTGGTAGCTTTCTTT. Translated, it gives CASFPRDTLSLLVAFF.